These 24 T cell receptor beta chains share one sample of origin, sequenced in a study of blood T cell repertoires in COVID-19. Only in-frame clones appear in the TCRdb table, and some are missing; sequencing was by immunoSEQ multiplex PCR. In the table there are more than 200,000 clones, 70% to 90% of which are singletons. Sequenced material: PBMCs or T cells enriched from blood (not recorded which). The origin of the receptors is a man in his thirties or forties who had recovered from COVID-19.

V is TRBV28 and J is TRBJ1-1; D is unclear. CDR3 size: 10 residues. Germline CDR1 MDHEN, CDR2 SYDVKM. The V end lost 9 bases, the J end lost 4 bases, and 6 bases lay between the germline ends. CDR3 sequence reads: CASESTEAFF. As DNA, the CDR3 is TGTGCCAGTGAGAGCACTGAAGCTTTCTTT.

The V and J genes are TRBV4-1 and TRBJ1-5; 7 bases match TRBD1. V trimming: 1 base; J trimming: 2 bases; junction bases outside the gene matches: 5. In germline, CDR1 is MGHRA, CDR2 YSYEKL. The length of the CDR3 is 16 residues. The CDR3 is CASSQGRGIGNQPQHF. The CDR3 region has the DNA TGCGCCAGCAGCCAAGGCAGGGGGATTGGCAATCAGCCCCAGCATTTT.

The J gene is TRBJ1-5, the V gene TRBV30; D is uncertain. Germline V gene lookup returns CDR1 GTSNPN and CDR2 SVGIG (reference sequence). The V end was cut by 7 bases, the J end by 5 bases, with 15 bases between. The CDR3 totals 13 residues. The CDR3 spells CAFTRPGHQPQHF. For the CDR3, the DNA is TGTGCCTTCACCCGCCCTGGGCATCAGCCCCAGCATTTT. The variable domain in full, completed from reference TRBV30 and TRBJ1-5, reads SQTIHQWPATLVQPVGSPLSLECTVEGTSNPNLYWYRQAAGRGLQLLFYSVGIGQISSEVPQNLSASRPQDRQFILSSKKLLLSDSGFYLCAFTRPGHQPQHFGDGTRLSIL.

This chain uses TRBV27 with TRBJ2-7; 7 bases match TRBD1. The V gene's germline CDR1 is MNHEY and CDR2 SMNVEV (reference sequence). V lost 6 bases, J lost 2 bases, and 13 bases stayed unmatched. The length of the CDR3 is 16 residues. The DNA of the CDR3 is TGTGCCAGCAGGAGATACCCTGGGCAGGGGGCCTACGAGCAGTACTTC. Translating gives CASRRYPGQGAYEQYF.

This clone was counted between two and nine times. Distinct nucleotide sequences in the sample also encode this CDR3. The rearrangement uses TRBV12-3 or TRBV12-4 and TRBJ1-1; 7 nucleotides agree with TRBD1. This CDR3 comprises 12 residues. J gave up 8 bases and V 6 bases, and 6 bases lay outside the gene matches. The chain's CDR3 is CASRFRDREAFF. CDR3 nucleotide sequence: TGTGCCAGCAGATTCCGGGACAGAGAAGCTTTCTTT.

In its sample, this clone was seen once. The CDR3 nucleotides read TGTGCCAGCAGTCCCGGACTAGCGGGAGTGAATGAGCAGTTCTTC. This translates into CASSPGLAGVNEQFF. V and J are TRBV7-9 and TRBJ2-1; 13 bases align to TRBD2. The germline gives CDR1 SEHNR, CDR2 FQNEAQ (reference sequence). The CDR3 covers 15 residues. The V and J ends lost 6 bases and 7 bases, in that order; junction bases with no gene match: 6.

The chain uses TRBV5-1 and TRBJ1-1; D uncertain. Between the trimmed V and J ends, which lost 6 bases and 3 bases, there was a span of 15 bases. This CDR3 comprises 14 residues. From germline, CDR1 is SGHRS and CDR2 YFSETQ. As DNA, the CDR3 is TGCGCCAGCACCCGTGAGCTTGCCGACACTGAAGCTTTCTTT. It encodes CASTRELADTEAFF.

This sequence joins TRBV7-2 and TRBJ2-7; 7 nucleotides agree with TRBD1. This CDR3 region has 16 residues. J lost 0 bases, V lost 0 bases, and 5 bases had no gene match. The germline V gene encodes CDR1 SGHTA and CDR2 FQGNSA. CDR3 amino acids: CASSLAWDSSSYEQYF. The CDR3 nucleotides are TGTGCCAGCAGCTTAGCGTGGGACAGTAGCTCCTACGAGCAGTACTTC.

The V gene is TRBV5-6, the J gene TRBJ1-1; 8 nucleotides align to TRBD1. The CDR3 covers 15 residues. After removal of 4 bases from V and 6 bases from J, the junction contained 11 bases not matched to a gene. In germline, CDR1 is SGHDT, CDR2 YYEEEE. Here the CDR3 reads CASSRGTGTWPEAFF. CDR3 in DNA: TGTGCCAGCAGCCGAGGGACAGGAACTTGGCCTGAAGCTTTCTTT.

The chain joins TRBV4-1 to TRBJ2-7; 13 bases fit TRBD2. Germline V gene sequence: CDR1 MGHRA, CDR2 YSYEKL. V shed 4 bases, J shed 2 bases, and the junction held 2 bases outside the gene matches. The CDR3 loop spans 15 amino acids. The CDR3 loop is CASSLGLAGAYEQYF. DNA of the CDR3: TGCGCCAGCAGCCTAGGACTAGCGGGAGCCTACGAGCAGTACTTC.

The chain employs TRBV7-3 and TRBJ2-6; 13 bases are a match to TRBD2. CDR1 is SGHTA and CDR2 is FQGTGA in the germline V gene. Trimming at V came to 4 bases and at J to 4 bases, leaving 10 bases not matched to a gene. This CDR3 comprises 19 residues. CDR3 coding DNA: TGTGCCAGCAGCTCTGTTCGGGGACTAGCGGGGACCGGGGCCAACGTCCTGACTTTC. Protein product: CASSSVRGLAGTGANVLTF.

The V and J genes are TRBV19 and TRBJ2-1; possibly TRBD1 for D (5 bases). This CDR3 is 15 amino acids long. V lost 4 bases to trimming and J lost 7 bases, with 17 bases between them. The germline V gene has CDR1 LNHDA and CDR2 SQIVND (reference sequence). CDR3 sequence reads: CASSNPQGYPNEQFF. The CDR3, as DNA: TGTGCCAGTAGTAACCCGCAGGGTTATCCGAATGAGCAGTTCTTC. Filled out from reference TRBV19 and TRBJ2-1, the complete variable domain reads DGGITQSPKYLFRKEGQNVTLSCEQNLNHDAMYWYRQDPGQGLRLIYYSQIVNDFQKGDIAEGYSVSREKKESFPLTVTSAQKNPTAFYLCASSNPQGYPNEQFFGPGTRLTVL.

Only one count was recorded for this clone. The chain joins TRBV10-3 to TRBJ2-7, with 11 bases lining up with TRBD1. CDR3 length equals 15 residues. From germline, CDR1 is ENHRY and CDR2 SYGVKD. J gave up 3 bases and V 3 bases, and 4 bases lay outside the gene matches. The CDR3 coding sequence is TGTGCCATCAGTGATTCCGGGACAGGGGGCTACGAGCAGTACTTC. Its translation: CAISDSGTGGYEQYF.

The chain joins TRBV5-4 to TRBJ1-6, with D unclear. V shed 0 bases and J shed 9 bases, with 13 bases lying between them. CDR1 is SGHNT, CDR2 YYREEE, per germline (reference sequence). There are 15 residues in the CDR3. Here the CDR3 reads CASSLDPRSASPLHF. CDR3 nucleotides: TGTGCCAGCAGCTTGGACCCCCGGAGTGCTTCACCCCTCCACTTT.

This clone was recorded only once. The chain has TRBV6-2 or TRBV6-3 and TRBJ2-1, with D possibly being TRBD1 (6 bases). Germline V gene lookup returns CDR1 MNHEY and CDR2 SVGEGT. V lost 4 bases and J 5 bases, leaving 15 bases between the germline ends. The CDR3 is made up of 15 amino acids. The CDR3 loop reads CASSFRGLLNNEQFF. Here the CDR3 DNA reads TGTGCCAGCAGTTTCAGGGGTCTACTAAACAATGAGCAGTTCTTC.

The chain uses TRBV27 and TRBJ2-1; 9 nucleotides match TRBD1. Germline trimming cut 3 bases from V and 6 bases from J; bases unmatched to any gene: 6. Germline CDR1 and CDR2: MNHEY and SMNVEV (reference sequence). The CDR3 is made up of 15 amino acids. CDR3 amino acids: CASSLYRGPTNEQFF. In DNA form, the CDR3 reads TGTGCCAGCAGTTTGTACAGGGGGCCTACCAATGAGCAGTTCTTC.

The chain joins TRBV6-2 or TRBV6-3 to TRBJ1-2, with 7 bases lining up with TRBD1. The ends lost 5 bases at V and 4 bases at J; junction bases unmatched: 4. This CDR3 is built from 13 residues. The germline V gene has CDR1 MNHEY and CDR2 SVGEGT. The CDR3 loop reads CASSKQGTYGYTF. The CDR3 DNA reads as TGTGCCAGCAGTAAACAGGGGACCTATGGCTACACCTTC.

This chain connects TRBV28 to TRBJ1-2; D might be TRBD1 (5 bases). Trimming shortened V by 5 bases and J by 5 bases, and 21 bases separated the two germline ends. The CDR3 length is 16 residues. Germline V gene sequence: CDR1 MDHEN, CDR2 SYDVKM. The CDR3 coding sequence is TGTGCCAGCAGTCCCCCGGAGGGTCCAGGGCTTTATGGCTACACCTTC. This codes for CASSPPEGPGLYGYTF.

V usage is TRBV28 and J usage is TRBJ1-5; D not certain. The CDR3 length is 15 residues. Trimming stripped 4 bases from V and 0 bases from J, with 10 bases between. Germline loops: CDR1 MDHEN, CDR2 SYDVKM. This CDR3 is CASSSGGNSNQPQHF. In DNA, the CDR3 is TGTGCCAGCAGTTCTGGAGGCAATAGCAATCAGCCCCAGCATTTT.

This chain connects TRBV11-2 to TRBJ1-2; tentatively, D is TRBD1 (6 bases). Germline values: CDR1 SGHAT, CDR2 FQNNGV. V lost 7 bases, J lost 0 bases, and 9 bases lay in between. The CDR3 is 13 residues long. CDR3 in DNA: TGTGCCAGCACGGACAGACCTAACTATGGCTACACCTTC. This translates into CASTDRPNYGYTF.

The chain combines TRBV5-1 with TRBJ2-5; D may be TRBD1 (6 bases). Looked up from germline, CDR1 is SGHRS and CDR2 is YFSETQ. V was clipped by 2 bases and J by 0 bases, with 11 bases between them. The CDR3 loop spans 15 amino acids. The DNA of the CDR3 is TGCGCCAGCAGCTTACAGGGTCAAGACCAAGAGACCCAGTACTTC. As protein: CASSLQGQDQETQYF. The full variable domain, completed using reference TRBV5-1 and TRBJ2-5, is KAGVTQTPRYLIKTRGQQVTLSCSPISGHRSVSWYQQTPGQGLQFLFEYFSETQRNKGNFPGRFSGRQFSNSRSEMNVSTLELGDSALYLCASSLQGQDQETQYFGPGTRLLVL.

The rearrangement joins TRBV12-5 to TRBJ1-5; D is possibly TRBD1 (6 bases). The CDR3 length is 15 residues. Germline V gives CDR1 LGHNT, CDR2 FRNRAP. V was shortened by 5 bases and J by 4 bases, with 15 bases between the two germline ends. CDR3 in amino acids: CASGVDTGWNQPQHF. The CDR3, as DNA: TGTGCTAGTGGTGTGGACACAGGGTGGAATCAGCCCCAGCATTTT.

This clone was counted once. V usage is TRBV18 and J usage is TRBJ1-1; D is possibly TRBD1 (5 bases). Germline V gene data show CDR1 as KGHSH and CDR2 as LQKENI. The CDR3 is made up of 14 amino acids. Trimming took 8 bases from V and 4 from J, leaving 17 bases between them. CDR3 region: CASTLAEGSTEAFF. The CDR3 DNA sequence: TGTGCCAGCACCCTTGCGGAGGGGAGCACTGAAGCTTTCTTT.

This clone was recorded only once. The chain has TRBV25-1 and TRBJ2-1; no reliable D call. CDR3 length: 16 amino acids. CDR1 is MGHDK and CDR2 is SYGVNS in the germline V gene. Trimming removed 3 bases at V and 0 bases at J, with 12 bases between. Written as DNA, the CDR3 is TGTGCCAGCAGTGACGCCGTTTCCAGCTCCTACAATGAGCAGTTCTTC. Protein: CASSDAVSSSYNEQFF.